This T cell receptor (beta chain) was retrieved from a study of T cell repertoires in cytomegalovirus infection (dated by TCRdb to 2018 to 2020). General notes on the study: Recently identified HLA-C-restricted CMV epitopes, whose presentation resists viral immunomodulation, were targeted by peptide stimulations together with well-studied HLA-B-restricted epitopes. Because public TCR beta signatures pointed to carriage of CMV infection together with the matching HLA type, the HLA type of each donor mattered for the analysis.

The investigation overall reported the following: Carriers of CMV infection plus the relevant HLA type were discriminated by the cumulative frequency of public TCR beta family members in the study cohort and in an independent roughly 370-donor cohort. In the ex vivo response, HLA-C-restricted CMV-specific TCR beta clonotypes were dominant, and in two of eight donors the single most frequent clonotype came from this HLA-C-restricted group.

CDR1 is given as SGHTA and CDR2 as FQGNSA, both from the germline V gene. The CDR3 has 11 amino acids, counting the end cysteine and phenylalanine. Just the 33-base CDR3 DNA is kept, in frame starting at base 1. V and J lose 5 bases and 8 bases, and a span of 8 bases separates them. Sequenced on an Illumina HiSeq 1500. Starting from the raw public reads, TCRdb applied fastp trimming at Q25, assembled clones with MiXCR and retained in-frame beta chains. Each entry merges the rows of one CDR3 protein and shows their most common DNA and genes. In this sample the table shows approximately 500,000 distinct CDR3 sequences, roughly 34% of which occur a single time. The ten largest clones capture roughly 15% of the sample. In the paper's terms, the treatment or condition label means: in vitro stimulation with specific CMV peptide epitopes to enrich CMV-specific T cells. Concerning this clonotype: No cognate antigen has been identified for it. No base qualities exist here, and no much larger clone lies one base off it.

The sample here was cultured PBMCs, taken from culture after CMV antigen stimulation. The sequence links TRBV7-2 to TRBJ2-3, and perhaps TRBD2 as D gene, on 5 matching bases. The TCR originated in a human donor in good health (CMV status not recorded). Some clones in this sample may be carry-over from other donors' samples. The CDR3 here reads CASSTRVTQYF. The DNA sequence is as follows: TGTGCCAGCAGCACGAGGGTTACGCAGTATTTT. The variable domain in full, with residues beyond the CDR3 obtained from the reference TRBV7-2 and TRBJ2-3 genes, is GAGVSQSPSNKVTEKGKDVELRCDPISGHTALYWYRQSLGQGLEFLIYFQGNSAPDKSGLPSDRFSAERTGGSVSTLTIQRTQQEDSAVYLCASSTRVTQYFGPGTRLTVL.